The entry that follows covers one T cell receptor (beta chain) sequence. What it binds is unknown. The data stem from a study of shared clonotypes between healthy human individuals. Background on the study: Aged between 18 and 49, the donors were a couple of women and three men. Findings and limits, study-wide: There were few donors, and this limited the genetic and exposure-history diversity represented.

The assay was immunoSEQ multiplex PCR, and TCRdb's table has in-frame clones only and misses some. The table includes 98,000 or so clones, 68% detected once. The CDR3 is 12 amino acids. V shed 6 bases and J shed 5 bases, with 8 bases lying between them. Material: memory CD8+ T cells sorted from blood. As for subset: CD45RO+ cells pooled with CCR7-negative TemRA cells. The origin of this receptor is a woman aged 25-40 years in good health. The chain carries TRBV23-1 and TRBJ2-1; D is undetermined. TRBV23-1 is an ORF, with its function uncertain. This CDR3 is CASSLSDNEQFF. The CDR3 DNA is TGCGCCAGCAGCCTGTCCGACAATGAGCAGTTCTTC.